This T cell receptor beta chain is from a study of T-cell memory formation after mild COVID-19. Study-wide context: TCR clusters mostly belonged to single donors.

5'RACE primed from the constant segment yielded TCR alpha and TCR beta cDNA libraries bearing sample barcodes and UMIs. TCRdb re-called the 5' RACE reads with MiXCR, one entry per CDR3 protein. Found here are approximately 500,000 distinct CDR3 sequences, 20% to 25% of them singletons; the top ten hold around 12%. About this clonotype: No antigen is known for it. One junction end does not reproduce the germline sequence, and a read error may be involved.

The length of the CDR3 is 15 residues. General observations from the study: The study found balanced CD4/CD8 in clones contracting day 15 to 85 and a CD4+ lean in later expanders.

The chain combines TRBV12-3 or TRBV12-4 with TRBJ2-3; TRBD2 matches at 7 bases. This TCR was sampled from an adult woman who had mild COVID-19 (a few samples of this study predate the infection). Cell type and time point are not known. Source material: PBMCs or a T cell subset sorted from them (not recorded which). The chain's CDR3 is CASTRIGGSTDTQYF. The CDR3 DNA sequence: TGTGCTAGCACCCGGATCGGGGGGAGCACAGATACGCAGTATTTT.